This TCR beta chain was identified in a study of blood T cells in healthy people across ages. This clonotype showed up just once. For the second PCR, which ran for roughly 6 to 12 cycles, a sample-barcoded 5' primer and a J-beta primer mix were used. TCRdb re-called the 5' RACE reads through MiXCR, storing one row per CDR3 protein. The table lists fewer than 1 million distinct CDR3 sequences, around 45% of them singletons. V was trimmed by 1 base and J by 5 bases, leaving 13 bases between them. The CDR3 totals 14 residues. Germline lookup yields CDR1 SGHRS and CDR2 YFSETQ. The TCR originated in a man aged 55 to 70 in good health. The sequenced sample consisted of blood. This chain uses TRBV5-1 with TRBJ2-7, with D possibly being TRBD1 or TRBD2 (5 bases each). CDR3 coding DNA: TGCGCCAGCAGCTTGACGAGGGAACAGGACGAGCAGTACTTC. This gives the protein CASSLTREQDEQYF.